This T cell receptor beta chain was profiled in a study of blood T cell repertoires in COVID-19. Clones were read by immunoSEQ multiplex PCR, and TCRdb kept only the in-frame ones, dropping some. The data contain 200,000 to 250,000 clones, around 90% of them singletons. Sample: PBMCs or T cells enriched from blood (not recorded which). The receptor was derived from a young man who had been exposed to COVID-19.

The CDR3 is CASSFLTGTESNEQFF. CDR3 in DNA: TGTGCCAGCAGCTTCTTAACCGGGACAGAGTCCAATGAGCAGTTCTTC. The V and J genes are TRBV5-6 and TRBJ2-1, with 7 bases matching TRBD1. With 2 bases clipped from V and 6 bases from J, the junction kept 11 bases outside the gene matches. The germline V gene encodes CDR1 SGHDT and CDR2 YYEEEE. The CDR3 is 16 residues long.